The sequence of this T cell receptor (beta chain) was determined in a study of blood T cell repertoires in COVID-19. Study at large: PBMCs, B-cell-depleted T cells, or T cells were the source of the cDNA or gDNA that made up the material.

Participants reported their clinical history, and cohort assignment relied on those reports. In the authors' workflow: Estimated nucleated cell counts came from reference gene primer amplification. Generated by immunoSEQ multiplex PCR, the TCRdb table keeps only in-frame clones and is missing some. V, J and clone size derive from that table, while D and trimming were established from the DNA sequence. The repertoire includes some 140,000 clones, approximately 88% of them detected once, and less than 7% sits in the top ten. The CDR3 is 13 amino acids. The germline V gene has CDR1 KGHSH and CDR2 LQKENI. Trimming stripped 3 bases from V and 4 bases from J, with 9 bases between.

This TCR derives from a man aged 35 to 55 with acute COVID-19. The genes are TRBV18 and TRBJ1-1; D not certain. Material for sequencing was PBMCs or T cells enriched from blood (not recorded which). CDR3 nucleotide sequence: TGTGCCAGCTCACCCCCTCAGGTCACTGAAGCTTTCTTT. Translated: CASSPPQVTEAFF.